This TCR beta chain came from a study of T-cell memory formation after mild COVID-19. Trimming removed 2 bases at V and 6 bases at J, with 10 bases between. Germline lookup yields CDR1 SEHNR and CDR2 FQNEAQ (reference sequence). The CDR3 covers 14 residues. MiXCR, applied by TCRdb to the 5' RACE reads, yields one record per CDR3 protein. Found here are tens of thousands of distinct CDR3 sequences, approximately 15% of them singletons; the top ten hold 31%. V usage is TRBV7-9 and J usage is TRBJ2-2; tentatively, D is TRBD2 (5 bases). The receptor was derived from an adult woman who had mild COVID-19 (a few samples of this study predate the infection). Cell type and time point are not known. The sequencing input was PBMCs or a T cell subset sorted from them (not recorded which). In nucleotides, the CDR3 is TGTGCCAGCAGCTTAAGCGGTGTGGCCGGGGAGCTGTTTTTT. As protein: CASSLSGVAGELFF. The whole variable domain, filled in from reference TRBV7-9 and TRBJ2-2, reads DTGVSQNPRHKITKRGQNVTFRCDPISEHNRLYWYRQTLGQGPEFLTYFQNEAQLEKSRLLSDRFSAERPKGSFSTLEIQRTEQGDSAMYLCASSLSGVAGELFFGEGSRLTVL.